Shown below are 12 T cell receptor beta chains from a single sample sequenced in a study of cytomegalovirus exposure and HLA in healthy donors. The PCR made use of 60 Vbeta and 13 Jbeta primers. The repertoire was sequenced with immunoSEQ multiplex PCR; TCRdb's copy has only in-frame clones and lacks some. The sample consists of roughly 140,000 clones, roughly 68% of them appearing once. Sequencing was carried out using PBMCs. These receptors originate from a man aged 55 to 70 in good health and CMV-seronegative.

This chain uses TRBV6-1 with TRBJ2-2; weak D call: TRBD1 (5 bases). Trimming shortened V by 6 bases and J by 4 bases, and 9 bases separated the two germline ends. The CDR3 covers 13 residues. Germline V gene lookup returns CDR1 MNHNS and CDR2 SASEGT. The CDR3, as DNA: TGTGCCAGCAGGGCGACAGTCACCGGGGAGCTGTTTTTT. Translation gives CASRATVTGELFF.

The gene calls are TRBV5-1 and TRBJ1-1; D unclear. V was trimmed by 3 bases and J by 1 base, leaving 10 bases between them. This CDR3 is built from 14 residues. The germline V gene encodes CDR1 SGHRS and CDR2 YFSETQ. The CDR3, as DNA: TGCGCCAGCAGCTCGGTAGCAAAGAACACTGAAGCTTTCTTT. It is translated as CASSSVAKNTEAFF.

The V gene is TRBV5-1, the J gene TRBJ2-2; the match to TRBD2 covers 15 bases. CDR3 size: 19 residues. Germline loops: CDR1 SGHRS, CDR2 YFSETQ. The V gene end was trimmed by 0 bases and the J gene end by 3 bases; junction bases not matched to a gene: 6. The CDR3 DNA reads TGCGCCAGCAGCTTGGAGGGACTAGCGGGAGGCGTGTACACCGGGGAGCTGTTTTTT. It is translated as CASSLEGLAGGVYTGELFF.

This clone was seen more than once but under ten times. This chain links TRBV5-1 with TRBJ2-7, with TRBD1 matching over 11 bases. The CDR3 runs to 15 residues. V gave up 4 bases and J gave up 4 bases; unmatched junction bases: 7. In germline, CDR1 is SGHRS, CDR2 YFSETQ. The CDR3 bases are TGCGCCAGCAGCATGGGGGGGACAGGGGGTTACGAGCAGTACTTC. It codes for CASSMGGTGGYEQYF. Full variable domain (outside the CDR3, taken from reference TRBV5-1 and TRBJ2-7): KAGVTQTPRYLIKTRGQQVTLSCSPISGHRSVSWYQQTPGQGLQFLFEYFSETQRNKGNFPGRFSGRQFSNSRSEMNVSTLELGDSALYLCASSMGGTGGYEQYFGPGTRLTVT.

This clone was recorded a few times. This chain links TRBV6-6 with TRBJ2-1, with a tentative D call TRBD2 (6 bases). V was shortened by 2 bases and J by 5 bases, with 10 bases between the two germline ends. Per germline, CDR1 MNHNY and CDR2 SVGAGI (reference sequence). The CDR3 runs to 14 residues. This chain's CDR3 is CASSYVRDDNEQFF. CDR3 DNA: TGTGCCAGCAGTTACGTGCGGGACGACAATGAGCAGTTCTTC.

The chain is built from TRBV9 and TRBJ2-7; 9 bases are a match to TRBD1. The CDR3 extends over 16 amino acids. Germline V CDR1 and CDR2: SGDLS, YYNGEE. Trimming cost V 3 bases and J 3 bases; bases outside gene matches: 10. CDR3 residues: CASSASPGQGNYEQYF. DNA for the CDR3: TGTGCCAGCAGCGCCTCTCCGGGACAGGGAAACTACGAGCAGTACTTC.

The table lists this clone with a few counts. The chain uses TRBV19 and TRBJ2-5; tentative D call: TRBD2 (7 bases). Near its end, the DNA agrees better with TRBJ2-7, so the J call may be wrong. CDR3 size: 13 residues. The germline CDR1 and CDR2 sequences are LNHDA and SQIVND (reference sequence). The DNA for the CDR3 is TGTGCCAGTAGCCCCGGGGGGCCCTACGAGCAGTACTTC. Translation: CASSPGGPYEQYF.

This clone has more than one count but fewer than ten. V usage is TRBV28 and J usage is TRBJ1-3; TRBD1 aligns across 10 bases. J lost 3 bases, V lost 7 bases, and 6 bases had no gene match. The length of the CDR3 is 15 residues. In germline, CDR1 is MDHEN, CDR2 SYDVKM. This CDR3 is CASIGQGVYGNTIYF. CDR3 DNA sequence: TGTGCCAGCATAGGACAGGGGGTATATGGAAACACCATATATTTT. The variable domain in full, completed from reference TRBV28 and TRBJ1-3, reads DVKVTQSSRYLVKRTGEKVFLECVQDMDHENMFWYRQDPGLGLRLIYFSYDVKMKEKGDIPEGYSVSREKKERFSLILESASTNQTSMYLCASIGQGVYGNTIYFGEGSWLTVV.

The chain combines TRBV27 with TRBJ2-6; no clear D. Trimming took 6 bases from V and 0 from J, leaving 3 bases between them. The CDR3 contains 13 residues. Germline V lookup: CDR1 MNHEY, CDR2 SMNVEV (reference sequence). CDR3 sequence (DNA): TGTGCCAGCAGGCGCTCTGGGGCCAACGTCCTGACTTTC. Protein sequence: CASRRSGANVLTF.

This rearrangement joins TRBV11-2 to TRBJ1-2, with 7 bases fitting TRBD1. Trimming cost V 3 bases and J 4 bases; bases outside gene matches: 2. CDR1 is SGHAT and CDR2 is FQNNGV in the germline V gene. CDR3 length: 13 amino acids. The CDR3 DNA follows: TGTGCCAGCAGCTTGGGACAGACCTATGGCTACACCTTC. It is translated as CASSLGQTYGYTF.

V gene TRBV10-3 combines with J gene TRBJ2-1, with D possibly TRBD2 on 6 matching bases. The germline gives CDR1 ENHRY, CDR2 SYGVKD. Trimming took off 0 bases at V and 8 bases at J, with 17 bases between the two ends. The CDR3 sequence is 16 residues long. Written as DNA, the CDR3 is TGTGCCATCAGTGAGTCTCGAGCGGGCTACGGCGATGAGCAGTTCTTC. Protein product: CAISESRAGYGDEQFF.

The chain recombines TRBV9 with TRBJ2-4, with 9 bases fitting TRBD1. This CDR3 has 18 residues. Germline lookup yields CDR1 SGDLS and CDR2 YYNGEE. V shed 0 bases and J 0 bases; nucleotides not matched to a gene: 7. The CDR3 nucleotides are TGTGCCAGCAGCGTAGACGGGGGGACAGGGATAGCCAAAAACATTCAGTACTTC. The encoded protein is CASSVDGGTGIAKNIQYF. Based on the CDR3 plus reference TRBV9 and TRBJ2-4, the full variable domain is DSGVTQTPKHLITATGQRVTLRCSPRSGDLSVYWYQQSLDQGLQFLIQYYNGEERAKGNILERFSAQQFPDLHSELNLSSLELGDSALYFCASSVDGGTGIAKNIQYFGAGTRLSVL.